These T cell receptor beta chains were read from a single sample in a study of T cells of healthy individuals. TCRdb reprocessed the 5' RACE reads with MiXCR, giving one entry per CDR3 protein. The table records 60,000 to 75,000 distinct CDR3 sequences, roughly 16% of them present only once. The receptors derive from a human donor in good health. The CDR3 runs from the conserved cysteine through the conserved F or W. Fields, in order: clone size, J gene, V gene, D gene, CDR3 protein, CDR3 DNA. A D gene is named only where the DNA matches it firmly. Clone size is given for some rows only: seen once, a few or many times, or a class if the clone is expanded.

.,TRBJ2-5,TRBV11-2,TRBD2,CASSLASSGRGREETQYF,TGTGCCAGCAGCTTAGCGTCTAGCGGGAGAGGGCGAGAAGAGACCCAGTACTTC
.,TRBJ2-5,TRBV28,TRBD1,CASSFYGTGGGETQYF,TGTGCCAGCAGTTTTTACGGGACAGGGGGCGGAGAGACCCAGTACTTC
few,TRBJ2-7,TRBV3-1,.,CASSQWETGLLEQYF,TGTGCCAGCAGCCAATGGGAGACAGGCCTCCTCGAGCAGTACTTC
.,TRBJ1-1,TRBV9,TRBD1,CASSVGPTIRDRVDTEAFF,TGTGCCAGCAGCGTAGGCCCCACTATTCGGGACAGGGTCGACACTGAAGCTTTCTTT
many,TRBJ2-3,TRBV10-1,TRBD2,CASSESIAGGPFDTQYF,TGCGCCAGCAGTGAGTCTATAGCGGGGGGGCCTTTCGATACGCAGTATTTT
.,TRBJ2-7,TRBV18,TRBD2,CASSPRSREDEQYF,TGTGCCAGCTCACCACGCTCTCGGGAGGACGAGCAGTACTTC
many,TRBJ1-5,TRBV7-9,TRBD1,CASTRGGDSNQPQHF,TGTGCCAGCACCAGGGGGGGGGATAGCAATCAGCCCCAGCATTTT
few,TRBJ2-1,TRBV29-1,.,CSVGLRTNNEQFF,TGCAGCGTTGGTCTCCGGACGAACAATGAGCAGTTCTTC
.,TRBJ2-3,TRBV20-1,.,CSARGRVRTDTQYF,TGCAGTGCGCGCGGGCGGGTTCGCACAGATACGCAGTATTTT
many,TRBJ1-1,TRBV29-1,TRBD1,CSVGGQVDWNTEAFF,TGCAGCGTTGGGGGACAGGTGGATTGGAACACTGAAGCTTTCTTT
few,TRBJ2-5,TRBV5-4,TRBD1,CASSLEDRVLGTQYF,TGTGCCAGCAGCTTGGAGGACAGGGTCTTAGGGACCCAGTACTTC
many,TRBJ1-4,TRBV7-2,TRBD1,CASSPGGQGANEKLFF,TGTGCCAGCAGCCCCGGGGGGCAGGGGGCGAATGAAAAACTGTTTTTT
many,TRBJ2-1,TRBV6-1,.,CATVFIGTPPGGEQFF,TGTGCCACCGTTTTTATCGGGACCCCCCCTGGCGGGGAGCAGTTCTTC
many,TRBJ2-3,TRBV18,.,CATIGDTQYF,TGTGCCACCATTGGAGATACGCAGTATTTT
few,TRBJ1-3,TRBV20-1,TRBD1,CSARETGGWGNTIYF,TGCAGTGCTAGGGAGACAGGGGGATGGGGAAACACCATATATTTT
few,TRBJ2-7,TRBV9,TRBD2,CASSVGREQGEQYF,TGTGCCAGCAGCGTAGGGCGGGAGCAAGGGGAGCAGTACTTC
.,TRBJ2-6,TRBV4-2,TRBD1,CASSQRDRGRFGPRSGANVLTF,TGTGCCAGCAGCCAAAGGGACAGGGGGCGCTTTGGTCCGCGCTCTGGGGCCAACGTCCTGACTTTC
few,TRBJ2-5,TRBV12-3/TRBV12-4,.,CASRTGTVPETQYF,TGTGCCAGCAGAACAGGGACCGTGCCCGAGACCCAGTACTTC
many,TRBJ1-1,TRBV6-2/TRBV6-3,TRBD1,CASSRGQGSRTEAFF,TGTGCCAGCAGCCGGGGACAGGGGTCGCGCACTGAAGCTTTCTTT
many,TRBJ2-7,TRBV4-3,.,CASSQDVGYEQYF,TGCGCCAGCAGCCAAGATGTCGGGTACGAGCAGTACTTC
many,TRBJ1-1,TRBV7-3,.,CASSVLGGLNTEAFF,TGTGCCAGCAGCGTGTTGGGGGGTTTGAACACTGAAGCTTTCTTT
once,TRBJ2-6,TRBV24-1,TRBD1,CATSDPTGTTSGANVLTF,TGTGCCACCAGTGACCCGACAGGGACCACATCTGGGGCCAACGTCCTGACTTTC
many,TRBJ2-1,TRBV3-1,TRBD1,CASSQSRTAGQGFF,TGTGCCAGCAGCCAAAGTCGAACGGCGGGACAGGGGTTCTTC
few,TRBJ2-3,TRBV12-3/TRBV12-4,.,CASSLVGTQYF,TGTGCCAGCAGTTTAGTCGGTACGCAGTATTTT
many,TRBJ2-7,TRBV7-3,TRBD1,CASSRDRGSEQYF,TGTGCCAGCAGCCGGGACAGGGGCTCCGAGCAGTACTTC
.,TRBJ1-1,TRBV4-2,.,CASSQDWADLSMNTEAFF,TGTGCCAGCAGCCAAGATTGGGCAGACCTATCCATGAACACTGAAGCTTTCTTT
few,TRBJ2-2,TRBV12-3/TRBV12-4,.,CASRTNTGELFF,TGTGCCAGCAGGACGAACACCGGGGAGCTGTTTTTT
many,TRBJ1-5,TRBV12-3/TRBV12-4,.,CASSNTGNNQPQHF,TGTGCCAGCAGTAATACAGGAAACAATCAGCCCCAGCATTTT
many,TRBJ2-5,TRBV5-4,.,CASSLPLAKGETQYF,TGTGCCAGCAGCTTGCCTCTAGCGAAAGGAGAGACCCAGTACTTC
.,TRBJ2-1,TRBV7-2,TRBD2,CASSQLAAPYNEQFF,TGTGCCAGCAGCCAACTAGCGGCCCCCTACAATGAGCAGTTCTTC
few,TRBJ2-1,TRBV10-3,.,CAISEGKVGASYNEQFF,TGTGCCATCAGTGAAGGCAAGGTTGGGGCTTCCTACAATGAGCAGTTCTTC
few,TRBJ2-3,TRBV28,.,CASLDISADTQYF,TGTGCCAGCCTTGATATTAGCGCAGATACGCAGTATTTT
many,TRBJ1-2,TRBV19,.,CASSPHHGYTF,TGTGCCAGTAGTCCCCACCATGGCTACACCTTC
.,TRBJ2-5,TRBV6-5,TRBD2,CASKEAAGVLETQYF,TGTGCCAGCAAGGAGGCAGCGGGGGTACTAGAGACCCAGTACTTC
many,TRBJ2-7,TRBV6-2/TRBV6-3,.,CASSYRRWEQYF,TGTGCCAGCAGTTACCGGAGGTGGGAGCAGTACTTC
many,TRBJ2-2,TRBV7-8,.,CASSLGSGELFF,TGTGCCAGCAGCTTGGGCTCCGGGGAGCTGTTTTTT
medium-sized,TRBJ2-1,TRBV29-1,.,CSVEGYNEQFF,TGCAGCGTTGAGGGCTACAATGAGCAGTTCTTC
.,TRBJ1-1,TRBV6-1,.,CASQSKTGRNSAFF,TGTGCCAGCCAGTCTAAAACAGGGAGGAATTCGGCTTTCTTT
many,TRBJ2-3,TRBV14,TRBD1,CASSFDRGDTQYF,TGTGCCAGCAGCTTCGACAGGGGAGATACGCAGTATTTT
many,TRBJ2-1,TRBV3-1,TRBD2,CASSPLALAGGFSYNEQFF,TGTGCCAGCAGCCCCTTGGCGCTAGCGGGAGGGTTCTCCTACAATGAGCAGTTCTTC
.,TRBJ1-1,TRBV12-5,.,CASGSTDRIETEAFF,TGTGCTAGTGGCTCAACCGACAGGATCGAGACTGAAGCTTTCTTT
few,TRBJ2-3,TRBV6-5,TRBD2,CASSYLPSGGDTQYF,TGTGCCAGCAGTTACCTGCCTAGCGGGGGAGATACGCAGTATTTT
.,TRBJ2-1,TRBV12-3/TRBV12-4,.,CASSLVEGEQFF,TGTGCCAGCAGTTTAGTGGAAGGGGAGCAGTTCTTC
few,TRBJ1-6,TRBV7-6,.,CASSLGGGRDSPLHF,TGTGCCAGCAGCTTAGGGGGGGGGCGAGATTCACCCCTCCACTTT
.,TRBJ2-2,TRBV12-3/TRBV12-4,.,CASSLRIWAPAATGELFF,TGTGCCAGCAGTTTAAGAATCTGGGCGCCAGCGGCCACCGGGGAGCTGTTTTTT
.,TRBJ2-5,TRBV20-1,TRBD2,CSARDRLRTRSEETQYF,TGCAGTGCTAGAGATAGGCTTCGGACTAGGTCGGAAGAGACCCAGTACTTC
many,TRBJ2-4,TRBV11-1,.,CASSSREPPRNIQYF,TGTGCCAGCAGCTCCCGGGAGCCCCCGCGAAACATTCAGTACTTC
few,TRBJ2-2,TRBV4-2,TRBD2,CASSQVASGFANTGELFF,TGTGCCAGCAGCCAAGTGGCTAGCGGGTTCGCGAACACCGGGGAGCTGTTTTTT
.,TRBJ1-1,TRBV7-9,.,CASSNVGKGEAFF,TGTGCCAGCAGCAACGTCGGTAAGGGTGAAGCTTTCTTT
.,TRBJ2-3,TRBV12-3/TRBV12-4,TRBD1,CASSPLGQARYTQYF,TGTGCCAGCAGTCCATTGGGACAGGCTCGGTATACGCAGTATTTT
few,TRBJ2-7,TRBV5-1,.,CASSFAGARYEQYF,TGCGCCAGCAGCTTTGCGGGGGCGAGGTACGAGCAGTACTTC
many,TRBJ2-7,TRBV20-1,.,CSASKVGRYEQYF,TGCAGTGCTAGCAAAGTAGGCCGCTACGAGCAGTACTTC